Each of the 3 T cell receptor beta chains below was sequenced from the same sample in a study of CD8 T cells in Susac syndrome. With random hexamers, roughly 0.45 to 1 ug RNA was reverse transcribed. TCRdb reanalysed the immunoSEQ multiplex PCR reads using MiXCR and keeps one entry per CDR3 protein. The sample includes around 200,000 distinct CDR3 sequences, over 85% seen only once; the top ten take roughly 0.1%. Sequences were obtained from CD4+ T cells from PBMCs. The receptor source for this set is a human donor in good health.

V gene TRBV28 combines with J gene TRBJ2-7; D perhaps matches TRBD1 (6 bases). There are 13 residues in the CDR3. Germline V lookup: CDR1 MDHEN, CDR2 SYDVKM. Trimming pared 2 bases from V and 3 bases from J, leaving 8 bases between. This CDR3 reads CASSLRDNYEQYV. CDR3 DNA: TGTGCCAGCAGTTTAAGGGACAACTACGAGCAGTACGTC.

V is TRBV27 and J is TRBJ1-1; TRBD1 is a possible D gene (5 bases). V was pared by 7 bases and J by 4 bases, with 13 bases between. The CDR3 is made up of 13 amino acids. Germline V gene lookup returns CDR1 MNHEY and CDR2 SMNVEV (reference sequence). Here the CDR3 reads CASIGGVGTEAFF. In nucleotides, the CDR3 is TGTGCCAGCATCGGAGGGGTCGGCACTGAAGCTTTCTTT.

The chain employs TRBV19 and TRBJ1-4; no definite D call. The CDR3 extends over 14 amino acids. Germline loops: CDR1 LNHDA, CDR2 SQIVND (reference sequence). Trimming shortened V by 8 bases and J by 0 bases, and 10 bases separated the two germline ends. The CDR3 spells CASFQPATNEKLFF. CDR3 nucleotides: TGTGCCAGTTTCCAACCTGCAACTAATGAAAAACTGTTTTTT.